One sample yielded the 10 T cell receptor beta chains listed below, sequenced in a study of pediatric ulcerative colitis. Method: immunoSEQ multiplex PCR; TCRdb's copy keeps in-frame clones and lacks some. This sample has 59,000 or so clones, with 77% found just once. Sequencing was performed on blood. These receptors all come from a boy aged 5-17 years with moderate ulcerative colitis.

This chain connects TRBV2 to TRBJ2-3, with TRBD2 matching over 13 bases. Germline V gives CDR1 SNHLY, CDR2 FYNNEI. The CDR3 totals 15 residues. V gave up 10 bases and J gave up 1 base; unmatched junction bases: 5. The CDR3 loop reads CATQGLAGRTDTQYF. CDR3 coding DNA: TGTGCCACCCAGGGACTAGCGGGGCGCACAGATACGCAGTATTTT.

The chain carries TRBV27 and TRBJ2-3, with 13 positions matching TRBD2. The CDR3 consists of 16 residues. V was pared by 6 bases and J by 4 bases, with 7 bases of the junction left unmatched. Looked up from germline, CDR1 is MNHEY and CDR2 is SMNVEV (reference sequence). This CDR3 is CASSYGLAGDADTQYF. The DNA for the CDR3 is TGTGCCAGCAGCTACGGACTAGCGGGAGACGCAGATACGCAGTATTTT.

The chain couples TRBV5-6 to TRBJ1-2; D is unclear. V lost 1 base and J 5 bases, leaving 12 bases between the germline ends. In germline, CDR1 is SGHDT, CDR2 YYEEEE. The CDR3 is 14 residues long. The CDR3 region is CASSLFGDPYGYTF. The DNA of the CDR3 is TGTGCCAGCAGCTTGTTCGGGGATCCTTATGGCTACACCTTC.

This clone was seen a handful of times. The chain employs TRBV7-3 and TRBJ1-2; D gene uncertain. V shed 5 bases and J shed 8 bases, with 18 bases lying between them. Germline CDR1 SGHTA, CDR2 FQGTGA. The CDR3 is 14 residues long. The CDR3 here is CASSPRASYGGYTF. In nucleotides, the CDR3 is TGTGCCAGCAGCCCACGGGCCTCTTATGGGGGCTACACCTTC.

V gene TRBV18 combines with J gene TRBJ2-1, with D hard to call. V was shortened by 4 bases and J by 5 bases, with 12 bases between the two germline ends. Per the germline V gene, CDR1 is KGHSH and CDR2 is LQKENI. The CDR3 consists of 14 residues. The CDR3 DNA reads as TGTGCCAGCTCACTCGCACCTGCGGACAATGAGCAGTTCTTC. Encoded protein: CASSLAPADNEQFF. Using reference TRBV18 and TRBJ2-1 for the parts outside the CDR3, the full variable domain is NAGVMQNPRHLVRRRGQEARLRCSPMKGHSHVYWYRQLPEEGLKFMVYLQKENIIDESGMPKERFSAEFPKEGPSILRIQQVVRGDSAAYFCASSLAPADNEQFFGPGTRLTVL.

The chain joins TRBV11-2 to TRBJ1-1; D is undetermined. This CDR3 region has 14 residues. Germline lookup yields CDR1 SGHAT and CDR2 FQNNGV. The germline V and J ends were trimmed by 4 bases and 0 bases, with 9 bases remaining between them. The CDR3 loop reads CASSSPQMNTEAFF. The CDR3 DNA reads TGTGCCAGCAGCTCTCCCCAGATGAACACTGAAGCTTTCTTT.

The chain joins TRBV19 to TRBJ1-4; D unresolved. V lost 7 bases and J lost 7, with 19 bases in between. Looked up from germline, CDR1 is LNHDA and CDR2 is SQIVND (reference sequence). The CDR3 is 15 residues long. CDR3 amino acids: CASMIFGGVPEKLFF. The CDR3 DNA is TGTGCCAGTATGATATTCGGTGGGGTACCTGAAAAACTGTTTTTT.

This clone has just a few counts. The CDR3, as DNA: TGTGCCAGTAGTATCGACAGGATCAACACTGAAGCTTTCTTT. Protein product: CASSIDRINTEAFF. The V gene is TRBV19, the J gene TRBJ1-1; maybe TRBD1 (6 bases). The germline V gene has CDR1 LNHDA and CDR2 SQIVND (reference sequence). CDR3 length: 14 residues. Between the trimmed V and J ends, which lost 3 bases and 2 bases, there was a span of 10 bases. Variable domain in full (rest from reference TRBV19 and TRBJ1-1): DGGITQSPKYLFRKEGQNVTLSCEQNLNHDAMYWYRQDPGQGLRLIYYSQIVNDFQKGDIAEGYSVSREKKESFPLTVTSAQKNPTAFYLCASSIDRINTEAFFGQGTRLTVV.

The rearrangement joins TRBV20-1 to TRBJ1-1; weak D call: TRBD1 (6 bases). The germline V and J ends were trimmed by 0 bases and 8 bases, with 7 bases remaining between them. Germline V lookup: CDR1 DFQATT, CDR2 SNEGSKA (reference sequence). This CDR3 region has 11 residues. In DNA, the CDR3 is TGCAGTGCTAGAGAAGACAGGGAAGCTTTCTTT. Amino acid sequence: CSAREDREAFF.

The chain joins TRBV29-1 to TRBJ1-3; perhaps TRBD1 as D (6 bases). V was pared by 5 bases and J by 3 bases, with 14 bases between. This CDR3 region has 14 residues. Germline CDR1 reads SQVTM; CDR2 reads ANQGSEA. The CDR3 sequence: CSVLRGAGGNTIYF. The CDR3 DNA is TGCAGCGTTCTCCGGGGGGCAGGTGGAAACACCATATATTTT.